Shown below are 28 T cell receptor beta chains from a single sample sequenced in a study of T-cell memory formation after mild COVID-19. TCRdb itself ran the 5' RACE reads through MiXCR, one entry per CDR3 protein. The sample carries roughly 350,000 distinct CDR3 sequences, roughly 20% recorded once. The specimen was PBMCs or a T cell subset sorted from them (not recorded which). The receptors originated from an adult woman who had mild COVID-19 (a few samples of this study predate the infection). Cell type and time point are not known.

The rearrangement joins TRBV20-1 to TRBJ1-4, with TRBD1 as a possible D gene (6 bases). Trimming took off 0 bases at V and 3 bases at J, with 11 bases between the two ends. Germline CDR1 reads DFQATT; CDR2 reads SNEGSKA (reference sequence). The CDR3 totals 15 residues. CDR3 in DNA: TGCAGTGCTAGAGATTCGGCAGGGGCTAATGAAAAACTGTTTTTT. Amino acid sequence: CSARDSAGANEKLFF.

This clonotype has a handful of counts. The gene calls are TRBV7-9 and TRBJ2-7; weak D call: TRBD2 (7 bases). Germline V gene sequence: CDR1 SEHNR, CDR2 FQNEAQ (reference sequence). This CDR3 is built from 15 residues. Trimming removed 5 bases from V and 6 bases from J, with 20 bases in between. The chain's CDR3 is CASSPKGGYSGEQYF. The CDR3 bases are TGTGCCAGCAGCCCGAAGGGGGGGTATTCCGGCGAGCAGTACTTC. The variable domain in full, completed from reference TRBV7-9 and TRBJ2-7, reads DTGVSQNPRHKITKRGQNVTFRCDPISEHNRLYWYRQTLGQGPEFLTYFQNEAQLEKSRLLSDRFSAERPKGSFSTLEIQRTEQGDSAMYLCASSPKGGYSGEQYFGPGTRLTVT.

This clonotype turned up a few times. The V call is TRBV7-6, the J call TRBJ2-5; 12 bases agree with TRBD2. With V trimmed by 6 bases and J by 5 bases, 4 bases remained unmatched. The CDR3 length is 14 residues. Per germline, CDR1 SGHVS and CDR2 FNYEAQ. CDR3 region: CASRLAGGLETQYF. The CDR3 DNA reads TGTGCCAGCAGACTAGCGGGAGGTTTGGAGACCCAGTACTTC.

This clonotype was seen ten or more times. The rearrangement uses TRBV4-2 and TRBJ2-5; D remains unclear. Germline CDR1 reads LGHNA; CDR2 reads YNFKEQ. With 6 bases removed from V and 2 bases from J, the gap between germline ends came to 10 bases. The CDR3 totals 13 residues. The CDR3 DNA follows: TGTGCCAGCAGTTCTGGGTCTCAAGAGACCCAGTACTTC. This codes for CASSSGSQETQYF.

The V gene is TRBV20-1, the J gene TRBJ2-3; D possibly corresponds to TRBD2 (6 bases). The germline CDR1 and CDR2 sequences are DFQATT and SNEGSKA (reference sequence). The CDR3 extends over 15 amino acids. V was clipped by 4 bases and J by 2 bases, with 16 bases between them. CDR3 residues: CSATATGLSTDTQYF. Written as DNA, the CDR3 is TGCAGTGCTACCGCAACGGGACTTTCCACAGATACGCAGTATTTT.

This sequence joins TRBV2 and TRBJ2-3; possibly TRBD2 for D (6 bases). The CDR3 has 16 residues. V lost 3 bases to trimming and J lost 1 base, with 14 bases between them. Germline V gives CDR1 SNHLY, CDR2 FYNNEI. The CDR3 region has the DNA TGTGCCAGCAGTGATTGGGTGTCGGGAGGCACAGATACGCAGTATTTT. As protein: CASSDWVSGGTDTQYF.

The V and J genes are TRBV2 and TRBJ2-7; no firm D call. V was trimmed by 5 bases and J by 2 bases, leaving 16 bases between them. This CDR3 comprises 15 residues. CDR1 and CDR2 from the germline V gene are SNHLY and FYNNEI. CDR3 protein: CASSPRPLAAYEQYF. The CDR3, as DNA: TGTGCCAGCAGTCCCCGCCCTCTTGCTGCCTACGAGCAGTACTTC.

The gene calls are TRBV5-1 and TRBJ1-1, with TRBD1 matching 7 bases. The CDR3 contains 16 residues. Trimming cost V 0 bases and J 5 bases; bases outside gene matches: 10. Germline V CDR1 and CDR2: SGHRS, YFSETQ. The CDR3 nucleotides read TGCGCCAGCAGCTTGGTACCAGGGGGACCCGTAACTGAAGCTTTCTTT. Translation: CASSLVPGGPVTEAFF.

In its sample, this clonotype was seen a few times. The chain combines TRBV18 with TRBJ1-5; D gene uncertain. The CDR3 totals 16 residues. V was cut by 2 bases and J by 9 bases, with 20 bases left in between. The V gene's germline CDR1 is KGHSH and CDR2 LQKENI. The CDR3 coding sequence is TGTGCCAGCTCACCAGCCGGTCCCGCGGGATTTGTGCCCCAGCATTTT. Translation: CASSPAGPAGFVPQHF.

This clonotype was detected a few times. DNA for the CDR3: TGTGCCAGCAGGACCCCCGGGACAGGCTACTACGAGCAGTACTTC. Translated, it gives CASRTPGTGYYEQYF. This rearrangement joins TRBV6-2 or TRBV6-3 to TRBJ2-7; 8 positions match TRBD1. Germline V gives CDR1 MNHEY, CDR2 SVGEGT. Trimming at V came to 6 bases and at J to 3 bases, leaving 10 bases not matched to a gene. The CDR3 consists of 15 residues.

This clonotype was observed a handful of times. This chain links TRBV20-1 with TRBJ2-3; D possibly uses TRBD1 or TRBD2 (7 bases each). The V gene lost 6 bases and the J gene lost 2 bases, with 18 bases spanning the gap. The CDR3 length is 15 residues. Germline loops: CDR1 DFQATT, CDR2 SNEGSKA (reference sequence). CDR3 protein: CSAPDREGLTDTQYF. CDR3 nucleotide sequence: TGCAGTGCCCCCGACAGGGAGGGTCTCACAGATACGCAGTATTTT.

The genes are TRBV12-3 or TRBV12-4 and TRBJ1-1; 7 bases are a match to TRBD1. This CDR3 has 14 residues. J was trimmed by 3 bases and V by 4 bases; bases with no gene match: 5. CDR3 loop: CASSWNRGDTEAFF. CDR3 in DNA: TGTGCCAGCAGTTGGAACAGGGGCGACACTGAAGCTTTCTTT.

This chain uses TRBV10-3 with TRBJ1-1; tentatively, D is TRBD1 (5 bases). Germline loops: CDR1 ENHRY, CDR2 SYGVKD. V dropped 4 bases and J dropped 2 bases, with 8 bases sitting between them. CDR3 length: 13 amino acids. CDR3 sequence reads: CAISGGVNTEAFF. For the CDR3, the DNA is TGTGCCATCAGTGGGGGGGTTAACACTGAAGCTTTCTTT.

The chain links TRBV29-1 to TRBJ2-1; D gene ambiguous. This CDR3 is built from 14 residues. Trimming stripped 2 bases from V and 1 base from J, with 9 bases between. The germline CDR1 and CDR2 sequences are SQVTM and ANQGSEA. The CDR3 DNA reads TGCAGCGTTGAATTAGCTCCATCCTACAATGAGCAGTTCTTC. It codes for CSVELAPSYNEQFF.

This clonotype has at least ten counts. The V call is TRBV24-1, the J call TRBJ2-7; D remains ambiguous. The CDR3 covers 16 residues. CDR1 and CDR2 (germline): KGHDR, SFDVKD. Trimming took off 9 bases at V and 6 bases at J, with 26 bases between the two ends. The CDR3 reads CATATGATAPWSEQYF. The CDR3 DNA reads TGTGCCACCGCAACCGGAGCGACTGCACCCTGGTCCGAGCAGTACTTC.

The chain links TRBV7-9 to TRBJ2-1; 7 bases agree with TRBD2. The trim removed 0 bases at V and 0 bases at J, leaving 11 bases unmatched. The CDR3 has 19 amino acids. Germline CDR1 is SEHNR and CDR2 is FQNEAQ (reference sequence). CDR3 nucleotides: TGTGCCAGCAGCTTAGCGACCCTACTAGCGCCGAGCTCCTACAATGAGCAGTTCTTC. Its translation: CASSLATLLAPSSYNEQFF.

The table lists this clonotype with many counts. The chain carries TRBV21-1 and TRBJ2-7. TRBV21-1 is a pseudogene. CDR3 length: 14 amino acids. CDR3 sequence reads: CASSKGGESYEQYF. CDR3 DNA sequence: TGTGCCAGCAGCAAAGGCGGAGAGTCCTACGAGCAGTACTTC.

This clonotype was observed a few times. CDR3 nucleotides: TGCGCCAGCAGCCAAGTTGGTGACAGGATCGCCAAAAACATTCAGTACTTC. Translating it yields CASSQVGDRIAKNIQYF. V usage is TRBV4-1 and J usage is TRBJ2-4; TRBD1 might be the D (6 bases). CDR1 MGHRA and CDR2 YSYEKL come from the germline V gene. With 1 base removed from V and 1 base from J, the gap between germline ends came to 14 bases. The CDR3 covers 17 residues.

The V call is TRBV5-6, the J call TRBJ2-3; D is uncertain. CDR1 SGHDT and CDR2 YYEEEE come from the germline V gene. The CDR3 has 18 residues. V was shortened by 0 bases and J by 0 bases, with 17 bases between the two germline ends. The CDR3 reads CASSLERLARRSTDTQYF. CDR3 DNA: TGTGCCAGCAGCTTGGAGCGTTTGGCGCGGCGTAGCACAGATACGCAGTATTTT.

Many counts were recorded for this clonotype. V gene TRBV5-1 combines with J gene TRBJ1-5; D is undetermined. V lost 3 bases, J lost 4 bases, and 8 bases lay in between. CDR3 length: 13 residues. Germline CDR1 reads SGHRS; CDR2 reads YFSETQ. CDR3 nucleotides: TGCGCCAGCAGCTCCGATTCTAATCAGCCCCAGCATTTT. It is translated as CASSSDSNQPQHF.

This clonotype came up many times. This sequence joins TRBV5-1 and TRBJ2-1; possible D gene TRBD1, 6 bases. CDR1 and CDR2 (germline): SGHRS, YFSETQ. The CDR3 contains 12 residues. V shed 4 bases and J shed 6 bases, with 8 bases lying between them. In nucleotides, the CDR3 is TGCGCCAGCAGCCCAGGGGTCAATGAGCAGTTCTTC. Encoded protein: CASSPGVNEQFF.

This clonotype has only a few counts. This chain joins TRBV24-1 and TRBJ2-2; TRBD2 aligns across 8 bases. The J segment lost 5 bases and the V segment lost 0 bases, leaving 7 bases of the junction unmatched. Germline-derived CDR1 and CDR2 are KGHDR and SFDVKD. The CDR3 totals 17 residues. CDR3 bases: TGTGCCACCAGTGATTTGTCCGGCGGGAGGATAACCGGGGAGCTGTTTTTT. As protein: CATSDLSGGRITGELFF.

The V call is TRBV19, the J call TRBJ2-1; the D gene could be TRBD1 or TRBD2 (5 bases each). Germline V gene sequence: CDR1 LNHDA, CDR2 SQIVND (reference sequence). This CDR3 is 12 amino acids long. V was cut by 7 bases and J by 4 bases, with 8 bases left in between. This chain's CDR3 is CASTGRYNEQFF. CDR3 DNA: TGTGCCAGTACGGGGCGATACAATGAGCAGTTCTTC.

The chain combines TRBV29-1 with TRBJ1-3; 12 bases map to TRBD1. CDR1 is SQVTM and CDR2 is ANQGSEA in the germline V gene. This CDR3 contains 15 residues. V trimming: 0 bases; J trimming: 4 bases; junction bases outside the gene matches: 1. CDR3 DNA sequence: TGCAGCGTTGAAGACGGGACAGGGGGCGGAAACACCATATATTTT. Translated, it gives CSVEDGTGGGNTIYF.

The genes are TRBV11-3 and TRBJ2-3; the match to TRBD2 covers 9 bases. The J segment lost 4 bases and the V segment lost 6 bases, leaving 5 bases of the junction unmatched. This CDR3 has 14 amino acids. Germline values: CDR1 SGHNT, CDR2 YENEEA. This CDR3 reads CASSAGGSADTQYF. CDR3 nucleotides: TGTGCCAGCAGTGCGGGAGGGAGCGCAGATACGCAGTATTTT.

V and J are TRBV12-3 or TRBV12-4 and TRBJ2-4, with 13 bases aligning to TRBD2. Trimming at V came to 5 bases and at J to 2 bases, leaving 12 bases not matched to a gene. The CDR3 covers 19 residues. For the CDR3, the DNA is TGTGCCAGCAGTCAGGGGGGACTAGCGGGGTCCAGGACCAAAAACATTCAGTACTTC. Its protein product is CASSQGGLAGSRTKNIQYF.

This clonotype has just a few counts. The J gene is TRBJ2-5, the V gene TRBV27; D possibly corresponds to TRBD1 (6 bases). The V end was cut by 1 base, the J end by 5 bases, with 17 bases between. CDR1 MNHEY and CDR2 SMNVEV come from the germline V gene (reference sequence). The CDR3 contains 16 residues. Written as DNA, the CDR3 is TGTGCCAGCAGTTTATACCCAACAGGGACGGGGGAGACCCAGTACTTC. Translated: CASSLYPTGTGETQYF.

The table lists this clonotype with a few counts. Here the CDR3 reads CAWSVLAGVVPYEQYF. The CDR3 bases are TGTGCCTGGAGTGTATTAGCGGGAGTGGTCCCCTACGAGCAGTACTTC. The rearrangement joins TRBV30 to TRBJ2-7; 9 positions agree with TRBD2. The V gene's germline CDR1 is GTSNPN and CDR2 SVGIG (reference sequence). This CDR3 has 16 amino acids. After removal of 0 bases from V and 2 bases from J, the junction contained 8 bases not matched to a gene.